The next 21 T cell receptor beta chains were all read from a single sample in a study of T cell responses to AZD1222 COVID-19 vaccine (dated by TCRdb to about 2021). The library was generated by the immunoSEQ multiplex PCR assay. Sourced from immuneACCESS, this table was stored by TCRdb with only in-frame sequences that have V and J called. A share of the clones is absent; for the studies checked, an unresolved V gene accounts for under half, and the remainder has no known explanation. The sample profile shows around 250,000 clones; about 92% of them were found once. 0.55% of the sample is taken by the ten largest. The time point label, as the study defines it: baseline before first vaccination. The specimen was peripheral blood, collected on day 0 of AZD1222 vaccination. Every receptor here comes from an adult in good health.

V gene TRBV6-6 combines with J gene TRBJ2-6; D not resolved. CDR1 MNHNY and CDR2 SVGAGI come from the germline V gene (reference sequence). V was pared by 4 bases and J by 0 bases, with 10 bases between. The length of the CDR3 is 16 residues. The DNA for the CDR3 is TGTGCCAGCAGTTCCCTCCGCATCTCTGGGGCCAACGTCCTGACTTTC. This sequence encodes CASSSLRISGANVLTF.

The chain's CDR3 is CASRPGQGSSAGELFF. CDR3 DNA sequence: TGTGCCAGCAGACCGGGACAGGGGAGTTCCGCCGGGGAGCTGTTTTTT. The chain links TRBV5-5 to TRBJ2-2, with 10 bases lining up with TRBD1. Germline lookup yields CDR1 SGHKS and CDR2 YYEKEE (reference sequence). The CDR3 has 16 amino acids. V lost 5 bases, J lost 6 bases, and 10 bases stayed unmatched.

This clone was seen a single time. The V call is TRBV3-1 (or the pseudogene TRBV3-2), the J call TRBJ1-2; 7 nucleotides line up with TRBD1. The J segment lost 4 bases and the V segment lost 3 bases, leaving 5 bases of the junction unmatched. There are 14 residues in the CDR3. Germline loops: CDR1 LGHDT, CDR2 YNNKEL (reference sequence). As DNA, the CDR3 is TGTGCCAGCAGCCAGTCCCGGGACAGCTATGGCTACACCTTC. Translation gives CASSQSRDSYGYTF.

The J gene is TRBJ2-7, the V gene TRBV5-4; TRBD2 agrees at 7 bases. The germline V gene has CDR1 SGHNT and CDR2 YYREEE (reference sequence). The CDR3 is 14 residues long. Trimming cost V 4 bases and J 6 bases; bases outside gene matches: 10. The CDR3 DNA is TGTGCCAGCAGCCCCGGGGAGGGGAGCAGCGAGCAGTACTTC. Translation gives CASSPGEGSSEQYF.

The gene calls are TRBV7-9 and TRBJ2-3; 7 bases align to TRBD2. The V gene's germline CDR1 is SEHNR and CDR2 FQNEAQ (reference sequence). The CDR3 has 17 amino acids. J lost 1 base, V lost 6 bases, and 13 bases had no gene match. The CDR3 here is CASRSLGTTPGTDTQYF. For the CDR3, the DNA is TGTGCCAGCAGATCTTTGGGGACTACCCCCGGCACAGATACGCAGTATTTT.

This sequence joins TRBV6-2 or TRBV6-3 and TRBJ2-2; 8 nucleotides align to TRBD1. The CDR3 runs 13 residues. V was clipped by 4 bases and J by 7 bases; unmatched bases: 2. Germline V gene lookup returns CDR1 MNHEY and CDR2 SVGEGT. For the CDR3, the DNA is TGTGCCAGCAGTTGGACAGGGAACGGGGAGCTGTTTTTT. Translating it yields CASSWTGNGELFF.

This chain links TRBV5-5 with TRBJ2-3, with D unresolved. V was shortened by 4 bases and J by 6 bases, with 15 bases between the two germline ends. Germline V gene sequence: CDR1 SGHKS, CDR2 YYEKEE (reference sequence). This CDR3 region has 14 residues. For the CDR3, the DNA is TGTGCCAGCAGCACTCCGGACCGGCGGGATACGCAGTATTTT. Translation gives CASSTPDRRDTQYF.

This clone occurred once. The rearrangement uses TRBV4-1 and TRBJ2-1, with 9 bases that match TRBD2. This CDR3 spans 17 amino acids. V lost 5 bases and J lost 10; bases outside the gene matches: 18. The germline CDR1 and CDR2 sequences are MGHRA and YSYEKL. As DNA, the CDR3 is TGCGCCAGCAGCTCCTCCGGCCGACTAGCGGCTAAGGGGGAGCAGTTCTTC. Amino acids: CASSSSGRLAAKGEQFF.

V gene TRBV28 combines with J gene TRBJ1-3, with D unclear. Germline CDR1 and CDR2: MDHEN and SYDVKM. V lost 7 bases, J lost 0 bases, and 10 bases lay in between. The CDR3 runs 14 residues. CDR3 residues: CASTRLTSGNTIYF. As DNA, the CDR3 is TGTGCCAGCACTCGGCTCACCTCTGGAAACACCATATATTTT.

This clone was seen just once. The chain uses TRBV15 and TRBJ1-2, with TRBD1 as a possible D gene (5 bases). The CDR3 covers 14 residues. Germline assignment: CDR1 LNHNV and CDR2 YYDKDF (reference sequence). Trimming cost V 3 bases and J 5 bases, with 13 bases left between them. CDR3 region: CATSSRTGDYGYTF. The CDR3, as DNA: TGTGCCACCAGCAGCCGAACGGGGGATTATGGCTACACCTTC.

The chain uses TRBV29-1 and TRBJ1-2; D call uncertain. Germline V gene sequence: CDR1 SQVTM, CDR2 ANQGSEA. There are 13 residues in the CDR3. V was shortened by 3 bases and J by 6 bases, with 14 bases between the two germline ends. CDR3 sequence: CSVEWWDWDGYTF. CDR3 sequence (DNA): TGCAGCGTTGAGTGGTGGGATTGGGATGGCTACACCTTC.

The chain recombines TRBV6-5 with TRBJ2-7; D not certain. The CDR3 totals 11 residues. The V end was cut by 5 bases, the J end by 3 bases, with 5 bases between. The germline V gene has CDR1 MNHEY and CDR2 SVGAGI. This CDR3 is CASSQHYEQYF. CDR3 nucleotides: TGTGCCAGCAGTCAGCACTACGAGCAGTACTTC.

The DNA of the CDR3 is TGTGCCAGCAGCTTCGACGCCCGCTCTGGAAACACCATATATTTT. Protein product: CASSFDARSGNTIYF. The gene calls are TRBV5-5 and TRBJ1-3; the D is unclear. Germline values: CDR1 SGHKS, CDR2 YYEKEE (reference sequence). CDR3 size: 15 residues. V lost 2 bases, J lost 0 bases, and 9 bases lay in between.

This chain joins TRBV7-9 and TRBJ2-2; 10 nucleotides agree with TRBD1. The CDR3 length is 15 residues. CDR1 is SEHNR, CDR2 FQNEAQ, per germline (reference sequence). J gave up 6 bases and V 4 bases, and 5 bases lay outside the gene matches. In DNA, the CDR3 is TGTGCCAGCAGCTCCGGGACAGGGGAGGCCGGGGAGCTGTTTTTT. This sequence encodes CASSSGTGEAGELFF. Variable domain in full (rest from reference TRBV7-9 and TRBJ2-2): DTGVSQNPRHKITKRGQNVTFRCDPISEHNRLYWYRQTLGQGPEFLTYFQNEAQLEKSRLLSDRFSAERPKGSFSTLEIQRTEQGDSAMYLCASSSGTGEAGELFFGEGSRLTVL.

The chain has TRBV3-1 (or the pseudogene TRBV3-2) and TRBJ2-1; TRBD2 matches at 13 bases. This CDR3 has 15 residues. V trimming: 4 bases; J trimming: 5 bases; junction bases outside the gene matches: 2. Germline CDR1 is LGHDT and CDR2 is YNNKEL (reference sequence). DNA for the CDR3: TGTGCCAGCAGCCCGGGACTAGCGGGGAACAATGAGCAGTTCTTC. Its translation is CASSPGLAGNNEQFF.

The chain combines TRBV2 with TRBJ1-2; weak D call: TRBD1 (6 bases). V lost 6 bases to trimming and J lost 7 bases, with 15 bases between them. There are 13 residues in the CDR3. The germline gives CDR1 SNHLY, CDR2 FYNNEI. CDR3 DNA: TGTGCCAGCAGCGGGACCAACAGGGTTGGCTACACCTTC. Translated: CASSGTNRVGYTF.

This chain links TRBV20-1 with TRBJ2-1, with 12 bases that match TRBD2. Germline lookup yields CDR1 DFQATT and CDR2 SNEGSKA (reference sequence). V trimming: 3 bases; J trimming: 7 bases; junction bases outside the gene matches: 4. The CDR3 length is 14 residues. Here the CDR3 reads CSASVTSGSNEQFF. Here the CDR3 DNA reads TGCAGTGCTAGTGTGACTAGCGGGAGTAATGAGCAGTTCTTC.

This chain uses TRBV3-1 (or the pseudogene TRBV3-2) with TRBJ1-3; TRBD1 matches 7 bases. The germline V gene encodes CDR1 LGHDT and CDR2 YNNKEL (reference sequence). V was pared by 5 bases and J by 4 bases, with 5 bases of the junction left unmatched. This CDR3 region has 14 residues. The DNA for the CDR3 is TGTGCCAGCAGCTCCGGGACAGAGGGAAACACCATATATTTT. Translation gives CASSSGTEGNTIYF.

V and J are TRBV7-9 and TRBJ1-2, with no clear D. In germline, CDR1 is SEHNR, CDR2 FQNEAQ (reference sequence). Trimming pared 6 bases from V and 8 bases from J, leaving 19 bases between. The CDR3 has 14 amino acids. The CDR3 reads CASREFGPPEGYTF. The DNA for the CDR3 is TGTGCCAGCAGGGAATTCGGCCCTCCGGAAGGCTACACCTTC.

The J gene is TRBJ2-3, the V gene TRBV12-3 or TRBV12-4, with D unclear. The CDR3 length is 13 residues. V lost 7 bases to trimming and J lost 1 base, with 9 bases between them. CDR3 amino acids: CASTRSGTDTQYF. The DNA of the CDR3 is TGTGCCAGCACCCGCAGTGGCACAGATACGCAGTATTTT.

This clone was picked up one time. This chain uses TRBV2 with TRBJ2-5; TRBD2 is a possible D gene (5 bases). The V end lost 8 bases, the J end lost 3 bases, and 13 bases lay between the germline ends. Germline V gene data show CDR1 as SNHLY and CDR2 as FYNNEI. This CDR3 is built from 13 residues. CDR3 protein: CASCPRDEETQYF. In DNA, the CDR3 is TGTGCCAGCTGCCCTCGGGATGAAGAGACCCAGTACTTC.